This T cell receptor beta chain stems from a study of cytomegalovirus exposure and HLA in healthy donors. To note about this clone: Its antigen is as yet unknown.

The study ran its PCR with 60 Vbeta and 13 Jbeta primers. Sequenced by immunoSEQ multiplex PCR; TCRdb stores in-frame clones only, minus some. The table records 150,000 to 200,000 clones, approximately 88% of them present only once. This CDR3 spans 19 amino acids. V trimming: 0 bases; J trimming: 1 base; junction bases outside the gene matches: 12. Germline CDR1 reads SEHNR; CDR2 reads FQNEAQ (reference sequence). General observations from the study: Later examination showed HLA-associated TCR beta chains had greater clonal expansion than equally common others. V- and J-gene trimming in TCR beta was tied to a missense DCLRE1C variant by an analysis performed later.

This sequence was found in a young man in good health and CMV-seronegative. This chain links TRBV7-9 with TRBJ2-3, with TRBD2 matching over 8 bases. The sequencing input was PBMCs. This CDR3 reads CASSLAPGGLGLGTDTQYF. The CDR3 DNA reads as TGTGCCAGCAGCTTAGCCCCGGGTGGTTTGGGACTAGGCACAGATACGCAGTATTTT.